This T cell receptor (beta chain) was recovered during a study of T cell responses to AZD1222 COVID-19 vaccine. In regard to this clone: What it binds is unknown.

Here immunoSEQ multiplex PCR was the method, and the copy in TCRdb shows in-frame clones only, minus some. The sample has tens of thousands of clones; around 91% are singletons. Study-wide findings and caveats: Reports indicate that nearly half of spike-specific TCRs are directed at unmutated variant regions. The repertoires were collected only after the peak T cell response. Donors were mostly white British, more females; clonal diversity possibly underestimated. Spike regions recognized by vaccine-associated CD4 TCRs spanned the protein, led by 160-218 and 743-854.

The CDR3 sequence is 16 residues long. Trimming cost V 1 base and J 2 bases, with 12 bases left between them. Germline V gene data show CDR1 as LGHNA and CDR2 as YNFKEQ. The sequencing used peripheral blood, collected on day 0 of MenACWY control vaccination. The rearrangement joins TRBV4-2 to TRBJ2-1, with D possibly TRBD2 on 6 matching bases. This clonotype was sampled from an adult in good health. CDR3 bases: TGTGCCAGCAGCCAAGTCCCCGGGACTGCCTACAATGAGCAGTTCTTC. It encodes CASSQVPGTAYNEQFF.